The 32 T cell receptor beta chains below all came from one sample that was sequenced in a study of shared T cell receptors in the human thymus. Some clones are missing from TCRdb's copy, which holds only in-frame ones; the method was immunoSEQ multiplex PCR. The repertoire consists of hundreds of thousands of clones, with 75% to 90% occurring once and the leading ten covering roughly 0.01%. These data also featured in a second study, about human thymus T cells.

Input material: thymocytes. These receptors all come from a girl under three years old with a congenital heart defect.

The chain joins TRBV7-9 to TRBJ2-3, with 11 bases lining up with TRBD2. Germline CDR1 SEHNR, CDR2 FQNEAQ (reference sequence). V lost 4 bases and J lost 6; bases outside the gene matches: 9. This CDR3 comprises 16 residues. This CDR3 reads CASSSTLAGGGDTQYF. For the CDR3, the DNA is TGTGCCAGCAGCTCTACTCTAGCGGGGGGCGGGGATACGCAGTATTTT.

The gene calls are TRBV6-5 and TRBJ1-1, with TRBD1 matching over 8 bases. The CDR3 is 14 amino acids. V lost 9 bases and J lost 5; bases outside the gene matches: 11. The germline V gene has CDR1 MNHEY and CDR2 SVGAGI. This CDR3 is CASSYQGAKTEAFF. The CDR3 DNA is TGTGCCAGTTCGTACCAGGGGGCTAAAACTGAAGCTTTCTTT.

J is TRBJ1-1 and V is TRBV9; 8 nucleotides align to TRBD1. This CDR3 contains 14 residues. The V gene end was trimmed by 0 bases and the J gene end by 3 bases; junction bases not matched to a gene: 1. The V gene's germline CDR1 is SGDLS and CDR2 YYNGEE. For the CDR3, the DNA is TGTGCCAGCAGCGTAGAACAGGGGGACACTGAAGCTTTCTTT. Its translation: CASSVEQGDTEAFF. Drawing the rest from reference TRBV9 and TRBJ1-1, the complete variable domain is DSGVTQTPKHLITATGQRVTLRCSPRSGDLSVYWYQQSLDQGLQFLIQYYNGEERAKGNILERFSAQQFPDLHSELNLSSLELGDSALYFCASSVEQGDTEAFFGQGTRLTVV.

CDR3 sequence: CASSLGRRVLAKNIQYF. In DNA form, the CDR3 reads TGTGCCAGCAGCTTAGGCCGTCGGGTACTAGCCAAAAACATTCAGTACTTC. The chain has TRBV13 and TRBJ2-4, with D uncertain. V was trimmed by 0 bases and J by 0 bases, leaving 12 bases between them. Looked up from germline, CDR1 is PRHDT and CDR2 is FYEKMQ (reference sequence). This CDR3 contains 17 residues.

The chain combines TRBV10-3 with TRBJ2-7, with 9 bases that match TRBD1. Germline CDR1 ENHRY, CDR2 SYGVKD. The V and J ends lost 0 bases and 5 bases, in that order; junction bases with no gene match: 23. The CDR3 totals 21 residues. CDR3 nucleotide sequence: TGTGCCATCAGTGAGTCGTTATCTCGGGACAGGGTTCCTTTTTTCGGGCACGAGCAGTACTTC. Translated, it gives CAISESLSRDRVPFFGHEQYF.

CDR3 nucleotides: TGTGCCACCAGCAGAGATATCAGGGCCGGGACAGGGGTTCACCAGCCCCAGCATTTT. It translates to CATSRDIRAGTGVHQPQHF. V gene TRBV15 combines with J gene TRBJ1-5; 10 bases match TRBD1. The CDR3 is 19 residues long. CDR1 is LNHNV and CDR2 is YYDKDF in the germline V gene (reference sequence). V gave up 0 bases and J gave up 7 bases; unmatched junction bases: 15.

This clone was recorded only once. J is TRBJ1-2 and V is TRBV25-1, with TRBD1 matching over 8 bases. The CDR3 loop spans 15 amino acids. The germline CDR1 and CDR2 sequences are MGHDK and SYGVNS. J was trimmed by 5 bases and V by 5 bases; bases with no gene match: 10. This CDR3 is CASSQLDRAGYGYTF. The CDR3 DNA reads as TGTGCCAGCAGTCAGCTGGACAGGGCGGGGTATGGCTACACCTTC.

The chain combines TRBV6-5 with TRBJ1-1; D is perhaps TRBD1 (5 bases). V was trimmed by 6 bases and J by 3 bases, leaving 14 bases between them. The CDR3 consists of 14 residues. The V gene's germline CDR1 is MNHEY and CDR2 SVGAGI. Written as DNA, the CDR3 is TGTGCCAGCAGCCCCGACGGAGGGGACACTGAAGCTTTCTTT. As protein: CASSPDGGDTEAFF.

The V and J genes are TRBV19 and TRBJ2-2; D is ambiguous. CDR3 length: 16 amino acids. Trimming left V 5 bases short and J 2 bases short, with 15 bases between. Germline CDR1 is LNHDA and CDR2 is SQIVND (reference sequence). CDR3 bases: TGTGCCAGTAGTGGGCTTGCCCCAGGAAACACCGGGGAGCTGTTTTTT. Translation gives CASSGLAPGNTGELFF.

The CDR3 coding sequence is TGCGCCAGCAGTGAGGGGACAGGGGAGATCTCTGGAAACACCATATATTTT. Amino acids: CASSEGTGEISGNTIYF. The chain is built from TRBV10-2 and TRBJ1-3, with 10 bases fitting TRBD1. CDR3 length equals 17 residues. From germline, CDR1 is WSHSY and CDR2 SAAADI. V lost 2 bases, J lost 0 bases, and 4 bases stayed unmatched.

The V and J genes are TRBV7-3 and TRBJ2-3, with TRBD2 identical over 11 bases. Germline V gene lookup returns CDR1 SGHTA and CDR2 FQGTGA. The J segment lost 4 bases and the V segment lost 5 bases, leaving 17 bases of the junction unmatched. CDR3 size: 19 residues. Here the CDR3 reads CASSPSRKLAGGHSDTQYF. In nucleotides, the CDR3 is TGTGCCAGCAGCCCCTCGCGTAAATTAGCGGGGGGGCATTCAGATACGCAGTATTTT.

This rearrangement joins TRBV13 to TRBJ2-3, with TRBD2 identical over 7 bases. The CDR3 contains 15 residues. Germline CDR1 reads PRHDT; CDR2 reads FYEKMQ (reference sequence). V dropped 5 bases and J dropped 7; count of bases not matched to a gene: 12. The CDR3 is CASSLHRLASNTQYF. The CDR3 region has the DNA TGTGCCAGCAGCCTACATCGACTAGCCTCCAATACGCAGTATTTT.

The CDR3 DNA follows: TGTGCCAGTAGTGGATGGGACAGGGTAGACTCGTTAGCTAACTATGGCTACACCTTC. Translating gives CASSGWDRVDSLANYGYTF. The gene calls are TRBV19 and TRBJ1-2; the match to TRBD1 covers 9 bases. Germline CDR1 reads LNHDA; CDR2 reads SQIVND (reference sequence). There are 19 residues in the CDR3. The V and J ends lost 5 bases and 0 bases, in that order; junction bases with no gene match: 16.

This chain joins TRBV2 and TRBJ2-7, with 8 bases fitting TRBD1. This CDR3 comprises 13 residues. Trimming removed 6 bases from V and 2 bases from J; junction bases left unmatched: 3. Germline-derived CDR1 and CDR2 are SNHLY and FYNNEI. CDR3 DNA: TGTGCCAGCAGCAGGGGGCCCCCCTACGAGCAGTACTTC. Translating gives CASSRGPPYEQYF.

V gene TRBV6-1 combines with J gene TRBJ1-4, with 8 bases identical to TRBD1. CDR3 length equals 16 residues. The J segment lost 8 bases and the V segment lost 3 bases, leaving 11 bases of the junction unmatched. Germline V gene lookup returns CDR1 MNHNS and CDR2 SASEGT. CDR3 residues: CASSDRGPPIGEKLFF. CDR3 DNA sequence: TGTGCCAGCAGTGACAGGGGGCCTCCAATCGGGGAAAAACTGTTTTTT.

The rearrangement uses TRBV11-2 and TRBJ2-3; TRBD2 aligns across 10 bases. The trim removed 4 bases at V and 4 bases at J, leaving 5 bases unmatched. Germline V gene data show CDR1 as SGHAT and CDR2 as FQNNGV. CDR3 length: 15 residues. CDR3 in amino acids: CASSSRTSGADTQYF. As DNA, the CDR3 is TGTGCCAGCAGCTCCAGGACTAGCGGTGCAGATACGCAGTATTTT.

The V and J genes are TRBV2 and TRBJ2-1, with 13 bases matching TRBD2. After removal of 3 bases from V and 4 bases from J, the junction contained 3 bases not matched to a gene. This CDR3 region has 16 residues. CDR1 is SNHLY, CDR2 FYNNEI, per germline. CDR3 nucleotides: TGTGCCAGCAGTGACCAGACTAGCGGGGGGTACAATGAGCAGTTCTTC. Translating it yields CASSDQTSGGYNEQFF.

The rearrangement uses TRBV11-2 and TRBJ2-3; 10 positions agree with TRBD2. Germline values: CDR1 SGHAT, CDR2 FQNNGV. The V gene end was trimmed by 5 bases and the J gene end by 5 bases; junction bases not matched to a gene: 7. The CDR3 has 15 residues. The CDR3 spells CASSPQRGGLDTQYF. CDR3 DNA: TGTGCCAGCAGCCCTCAGCGGGGGGGCCTAGATACGCAGTATTTT.

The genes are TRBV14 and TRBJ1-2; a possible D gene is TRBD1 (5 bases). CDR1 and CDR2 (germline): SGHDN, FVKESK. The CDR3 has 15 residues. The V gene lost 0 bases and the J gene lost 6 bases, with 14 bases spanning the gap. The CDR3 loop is CASSQDGTGGDGYTF. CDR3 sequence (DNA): TGTGCCAGCAGCCAAGATGGTACAGGAGGGGATGGCTACACCTTC. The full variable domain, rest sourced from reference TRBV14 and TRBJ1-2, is EAGVTQFPSHSVIEKGQTVTLRCDPISGHDNLYWYRRVMGKEIKFLLHFVKESKQDESGMPNNRFLAERTGGTYSTLKVQPAELEDSGVYFCASSQDGTGGDGYTFGSGTRLTVV.

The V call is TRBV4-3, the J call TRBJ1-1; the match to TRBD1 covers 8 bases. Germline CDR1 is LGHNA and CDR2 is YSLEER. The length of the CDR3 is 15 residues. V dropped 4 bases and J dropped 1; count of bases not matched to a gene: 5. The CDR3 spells CASSRKTGGNTEAFF. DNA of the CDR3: TGCGCCAGCAGCCGAAAAACAGGGGGGAACACTGAAGCTTTCTTT.

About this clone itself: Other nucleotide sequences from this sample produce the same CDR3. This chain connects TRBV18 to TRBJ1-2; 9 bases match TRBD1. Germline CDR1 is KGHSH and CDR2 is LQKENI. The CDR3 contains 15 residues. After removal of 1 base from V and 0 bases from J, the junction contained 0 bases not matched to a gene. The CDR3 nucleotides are TGTGCCAGCTCACCACGGGACAGGGCTAACTATGGCTACACCTTC. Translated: CASSPRDRANYGYTF.

The CDR3 region has the DNA TGTGCCAGCGGGGGCCACACCCGCACAGATACGCAGTATTTT. As protein: CASGGHTRTDTQYF. The V call is TRBV27, the J call TRBJ2-3; D might be TRBD1 (6 bases). Per the germline V gene, CDR1 is MNHEY and CDR2 is SMNVEV (reference sequence). The germline V and J ends were trimmed by 8 bases and 1 base, with 13 bases remaining between them. The CDR3 consists of 14 residues.

Here the CDR3 DNA reads TGTGCCAGCAGCCCATGGGAGGGGGTCGTAAGCTCCTACAATGAGCAGTTCTTC. Protein sequence: CASSPWEGVVSSYNEQFF. The V call is TRBV27, the J call TRBJ2-1, with D maybe TRBD2 (7 bases). The length of the CDR3 is 18 residues. The germline V gene encodes CDR1 MNHEY and CDR2 SMNVEV (reference sequence). With 6 bases removed from V and 0 bases from J, the gap between germline ends came to 21 bases.

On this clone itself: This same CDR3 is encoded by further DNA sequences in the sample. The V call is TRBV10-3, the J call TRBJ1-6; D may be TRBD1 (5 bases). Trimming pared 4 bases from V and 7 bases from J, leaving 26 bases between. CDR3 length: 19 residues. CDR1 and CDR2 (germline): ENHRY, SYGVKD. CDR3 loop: CAISASGGKAFSQNSPLHF. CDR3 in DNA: TGTGCCATCAGTGCCTCGGGGGGGAAAGCCTTCTCGCAAAATTCACCCCTCCACTTT.

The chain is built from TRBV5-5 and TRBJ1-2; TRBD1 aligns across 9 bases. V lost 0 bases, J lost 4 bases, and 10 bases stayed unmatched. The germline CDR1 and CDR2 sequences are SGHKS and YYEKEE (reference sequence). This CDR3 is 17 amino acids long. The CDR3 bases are TGTGCCAGCAGCTTGGTTTTAGGACAGGGGCTTACCTATGGCTACACCTTC. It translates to CASSLVLGQGLTYGYTF. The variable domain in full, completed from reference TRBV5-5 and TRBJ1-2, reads DAGVTQSPTHLIKTRGQQVTLRCSPISGHKSVSWYQQVLGQGPQFIFQYYEKEERGRGNFPDRFSARQFPNYSSELNVNALLLGDSALYLCASSLVLGQGLTYGYTFGSGTRLTVV.

The CDR3 coding sequence is TGTGCCAGCAGCCTACATAGGGGGGGCCTACTCTACGAGCAGTACTTC. As protein: CASSLHRGGLLYEQYF. The chain couples TRBV27 to TRBJ2-7; TRBD2 might be the D (7 bases). The CDR3 spans 16 residues. The germline V and J ends were trimmed by 6 bases and 3 bases, with 21 bases remaining between them. Germline V lookup: CDR1 MNHEY, CDR2 SMNVEV (reference sequence).

The CDR3 here is CASSPKDGNNYGYTF. The CDR3 bases are TGTGCCAGCAGCCCCAAGGACGGGAATAACTATGGCTACACCTTC. The chain uses TRBV9 and TRBJ1-2; D unclear. Trimming left V 4 bases short and J 1 base short, with 14 bases between. This CDR3 spans 15 amino acids. Looked up from germline, CDR1 is SGDLS and CDR2 is YYNGEE.

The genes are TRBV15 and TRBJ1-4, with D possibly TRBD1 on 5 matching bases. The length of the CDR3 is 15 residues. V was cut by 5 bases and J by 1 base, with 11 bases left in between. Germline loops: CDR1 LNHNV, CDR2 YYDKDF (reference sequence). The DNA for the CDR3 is TGTGCCACCAGCCTTCGACAGCGAACTAATGAAAAACTGTTTTTT. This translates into CATSLRQRTNEKLFF.

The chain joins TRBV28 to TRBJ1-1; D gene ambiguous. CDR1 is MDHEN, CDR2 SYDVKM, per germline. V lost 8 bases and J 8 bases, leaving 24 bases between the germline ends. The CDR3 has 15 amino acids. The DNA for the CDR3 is TGTGCCAGCTCCCTAAGGGCACAGAGGACTCCAGAAGCTTTCTTT. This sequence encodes CASSLRAQRTPEAFF.

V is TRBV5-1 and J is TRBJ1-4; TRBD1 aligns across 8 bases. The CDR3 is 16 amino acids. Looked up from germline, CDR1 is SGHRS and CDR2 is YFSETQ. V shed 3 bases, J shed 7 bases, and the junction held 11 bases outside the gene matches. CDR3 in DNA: TGCGCCAGCAGCTCTAAGCAGGGGGCTGGTTTTGAAAAACTGTTTTTT. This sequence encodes CASSSKQGAGFEKLFF.

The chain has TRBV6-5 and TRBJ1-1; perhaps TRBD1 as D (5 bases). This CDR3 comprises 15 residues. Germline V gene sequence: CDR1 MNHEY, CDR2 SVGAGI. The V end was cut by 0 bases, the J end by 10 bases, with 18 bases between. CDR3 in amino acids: CASSYSRQTAFVAFF. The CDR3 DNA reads TGTGCCAGCAGTTACTCGAGGCAGACAGCCTTTGTAGCTTTCTTT.

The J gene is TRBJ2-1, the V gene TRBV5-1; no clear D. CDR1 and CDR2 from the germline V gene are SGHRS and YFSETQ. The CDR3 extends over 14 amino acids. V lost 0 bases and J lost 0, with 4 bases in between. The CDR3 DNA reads TGCGCCAGCAGCTTGGAGCGCTCCTACAATGAGCAGTTCTTC. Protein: CASSLERSYNEQFF. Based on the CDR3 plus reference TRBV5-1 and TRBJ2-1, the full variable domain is KAGVTQTPRYLIKTRGQQVTLSCSPISGHRSVSWYQQTPGQGLQFLFEYFSETQRNKGNFPGRFSGRQFSNSRSEMNVSTLELGDSALYLCASSLERSYNEQFFGPGTRLTVL.